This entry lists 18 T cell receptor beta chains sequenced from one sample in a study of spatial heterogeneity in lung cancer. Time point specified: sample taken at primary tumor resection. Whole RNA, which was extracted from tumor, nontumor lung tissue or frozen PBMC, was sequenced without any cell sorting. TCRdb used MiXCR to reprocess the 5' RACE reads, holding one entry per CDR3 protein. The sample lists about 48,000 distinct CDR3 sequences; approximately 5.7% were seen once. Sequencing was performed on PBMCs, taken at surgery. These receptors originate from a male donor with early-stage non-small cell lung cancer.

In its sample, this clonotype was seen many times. CDR3 nucleotides: TGTGCCACCAGCAGAGATGCGACAGATAATTCACCCCTCCACTTT. Amino acids: CATSRDATDNSPLHF. The chain employs TRBV15 and TRBJ1-6, with D possibly TRBD1 on 5 matching bases. This CDR3 spans 15 amino acids. Germline CDR1 and CDR2: LNHNV and YYDKDF (reference sequence). V lost 0 bases, J lost 5 bases, and 8 bases lay in between.

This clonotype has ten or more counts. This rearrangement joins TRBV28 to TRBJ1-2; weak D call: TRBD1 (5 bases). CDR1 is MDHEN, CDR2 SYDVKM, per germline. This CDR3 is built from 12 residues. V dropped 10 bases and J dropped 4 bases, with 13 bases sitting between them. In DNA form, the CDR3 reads TGTGCCACTGTGGACAAGAGCTATGGCTACACCTTC. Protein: CATVDKSYGYTF.

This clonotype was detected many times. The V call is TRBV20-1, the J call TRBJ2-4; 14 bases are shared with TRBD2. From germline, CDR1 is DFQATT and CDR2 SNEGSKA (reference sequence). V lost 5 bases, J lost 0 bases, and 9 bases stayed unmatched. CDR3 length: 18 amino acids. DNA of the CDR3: TGCAGTGCTTACTCCGGGACTAGCGGGAGTCGAGCCAAAAACATTCAGTACTTC. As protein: CSAYSGTSGSRAKNIQYF.

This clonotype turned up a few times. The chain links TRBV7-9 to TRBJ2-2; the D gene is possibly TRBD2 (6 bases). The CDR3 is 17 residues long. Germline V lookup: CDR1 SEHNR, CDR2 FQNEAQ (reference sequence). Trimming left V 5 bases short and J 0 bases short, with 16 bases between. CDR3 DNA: TGTGCCAGCAGCCCCCCGGGAGCGGCCTCGAACACCGGGGAGCTGTTTTTT. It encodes CASSPPGAASNTGELFF.

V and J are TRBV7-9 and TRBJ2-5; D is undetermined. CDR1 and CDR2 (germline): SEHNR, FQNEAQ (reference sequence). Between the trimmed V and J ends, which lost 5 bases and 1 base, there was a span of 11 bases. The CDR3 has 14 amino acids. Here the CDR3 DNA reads TGTGCCAGCAGCCTTGACGGAACCCAAGAGACCCAGTACTTC. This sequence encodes CASSLDGTQETQYF.

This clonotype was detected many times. DNA for the CDR3: TGTGCCAGCAGCTTGACAGAAAGGACAGATACGCAGTATTTT. It encodes CASSLTERTDTQYF. The chain carries TRBV5-5 and TRBJ2-3, with no clear D. Trimming shortened V by 1 base and J by 3 bases, and 9 bases separated the two germline ends. Per germline, CDR1 SGHKS and CDR2 YYEKEE (reference sequence). The CDR3 is made up of 14 amino acids.

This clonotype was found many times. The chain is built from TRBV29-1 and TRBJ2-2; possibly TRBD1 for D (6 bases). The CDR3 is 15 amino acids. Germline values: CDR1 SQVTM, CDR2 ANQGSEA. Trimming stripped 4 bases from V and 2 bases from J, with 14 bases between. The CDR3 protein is CSVVRTAANTGELFF. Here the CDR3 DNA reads TGCAGCGTTGTTAGGACAGCAGCCAACACCGGGGAGCTGTTTTTT.

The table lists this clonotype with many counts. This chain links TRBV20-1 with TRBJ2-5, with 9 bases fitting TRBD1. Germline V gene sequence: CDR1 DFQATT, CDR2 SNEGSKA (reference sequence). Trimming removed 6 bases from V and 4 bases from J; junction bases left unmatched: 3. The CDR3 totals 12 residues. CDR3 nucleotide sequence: TGCAGTGCAACAGGGGGCAGAGAGACCCAGTACTTC. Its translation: CSATGGRETQYF.

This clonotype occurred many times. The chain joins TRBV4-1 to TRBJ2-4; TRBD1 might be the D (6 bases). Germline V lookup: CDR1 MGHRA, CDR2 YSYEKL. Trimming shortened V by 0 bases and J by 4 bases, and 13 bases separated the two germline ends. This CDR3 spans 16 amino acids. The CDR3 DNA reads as TGCGCCAGCAGCCAAGAGGAACAGGGTGCGAAAAACATTCAGTACTTC. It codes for CASSQEEQGAKNIQYF.

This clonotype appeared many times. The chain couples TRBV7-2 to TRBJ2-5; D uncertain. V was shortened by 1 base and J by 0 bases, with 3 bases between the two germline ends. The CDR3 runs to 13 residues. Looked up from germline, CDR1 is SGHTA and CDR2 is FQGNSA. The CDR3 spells CASSLVYQETQYF. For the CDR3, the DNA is TGTGCCAGCAGCTTAGTTTACCAAGAGACCCAGTACTTC.

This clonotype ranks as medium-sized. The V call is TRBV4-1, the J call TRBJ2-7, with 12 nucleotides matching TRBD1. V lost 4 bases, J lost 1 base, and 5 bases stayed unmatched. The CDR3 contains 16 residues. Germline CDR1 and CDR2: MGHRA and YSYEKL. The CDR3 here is CASSRGGQGASYEQYF. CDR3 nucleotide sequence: TGCGCCAGCAGCCGGGGGGGACAGGGGGCGTCCTACGAGCAGTACTTC.

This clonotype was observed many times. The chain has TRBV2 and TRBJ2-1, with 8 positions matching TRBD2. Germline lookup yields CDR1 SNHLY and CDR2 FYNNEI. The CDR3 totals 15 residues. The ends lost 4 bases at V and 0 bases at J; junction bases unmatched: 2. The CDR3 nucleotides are TGTGCCAGCAGTGGGGCGGGAGGCTCCTACAATGAGCAGTTCTTC. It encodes CASSGAGGSYNEQFF.

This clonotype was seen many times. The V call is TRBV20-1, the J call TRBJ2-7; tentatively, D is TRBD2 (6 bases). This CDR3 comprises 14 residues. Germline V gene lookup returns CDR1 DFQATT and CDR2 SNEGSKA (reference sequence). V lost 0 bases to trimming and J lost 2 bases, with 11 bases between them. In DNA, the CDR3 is TGCAGTGCTAGAGATTTAGCGGAGACCTACGAGCAGTACTTC. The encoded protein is CSARDLAETYEQYF.

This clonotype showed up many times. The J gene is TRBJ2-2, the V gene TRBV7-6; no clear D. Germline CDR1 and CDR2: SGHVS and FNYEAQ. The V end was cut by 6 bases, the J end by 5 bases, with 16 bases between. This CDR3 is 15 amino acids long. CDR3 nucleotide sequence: TGTGCCAGCAGTTACGACTCCGGGCTTACCGGGGAGCTGTTTTTT. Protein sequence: CASSYDSGLTGELFF. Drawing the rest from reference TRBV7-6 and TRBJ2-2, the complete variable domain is GAGVSQSPRYKVTKRGQDVALRCDPISGHVSLYWYRQALGQGPEFLTYFNYEAQQDKSGLPNDRFSAERPEGSISTLTIQRTEQRDSAMYRCASSYDSGLTGELFFGEGSRLTVL.

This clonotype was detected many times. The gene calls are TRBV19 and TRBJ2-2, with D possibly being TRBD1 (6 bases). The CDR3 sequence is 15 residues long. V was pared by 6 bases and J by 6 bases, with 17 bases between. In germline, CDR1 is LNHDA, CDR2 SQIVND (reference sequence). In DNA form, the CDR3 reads TGTGCCAGTAGCCCCCGACAGGATCATGCCGGGGAGCTGTTTTTT. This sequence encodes CASSPRQDHAGELFF.

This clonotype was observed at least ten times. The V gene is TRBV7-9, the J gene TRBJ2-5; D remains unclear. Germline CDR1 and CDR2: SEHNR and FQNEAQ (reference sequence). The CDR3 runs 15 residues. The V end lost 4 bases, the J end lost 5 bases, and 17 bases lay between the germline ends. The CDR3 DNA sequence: TGTGCCAGCAGCTCCTTTATGGGTGGGCAGGAGACCCAGTACTTC. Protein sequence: CASSSFMGGQETQYF.

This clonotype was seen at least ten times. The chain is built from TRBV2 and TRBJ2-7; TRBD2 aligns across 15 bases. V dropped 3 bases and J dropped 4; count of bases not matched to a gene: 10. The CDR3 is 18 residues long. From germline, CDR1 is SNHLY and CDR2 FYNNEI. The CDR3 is CASSEFGLAGGLKYEQYF. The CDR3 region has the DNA TGTGCCAGCAGTGAGTTCGGACTAGCGGGAGGGTTAAAATACGAGCAGTACTTC.

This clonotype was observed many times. CDR3: CASSWTSTHEQFF. The CDR3 nucleotides are TGTGCCAGCAGTTGGACTAGCACCCATGAGCAGTTCTTC. The chain recombines TRBV7-6 with TRBJ2-1; TRBD2 matches at 8 bases. The V gene end was trimmed by 6 bases and the J gene end by 8 bases; junction bases not matched to a gene: 6. Germline assignment: CDR1 SGHVS and CDR2 FNYEAQ. The CDR3 is 13 amino acids. The full variable domain, completed using reference TRBV7-6 and TRBJ2-1, is GAGVSQSPRYKVTKRGQDVALRCDPISGHVSLYWYRQALGQGPEFLTYFNYEAQQDKSGLPNDRFSAERPEGSISTLTIQRTEQRDSAMYRCASSWTSTHEQFFGPGTRLTVL.